This TCR beta chain was sequenced for a study of cytomegalovirus exposure and HLA in healthy donors (dated by TCRdb to about 2017). Concerning the study at large: An earlier analysis of several hundred of the donors reported 276 Gb of sequence data and 117 million unique TCR beta sequences obtained from approximately 180 million T cells. A later genetic analysis used genome-wide SNP genotypes for 398 of the 666 donors, treating that subset as a discovery cohort. A later analysis re-examined previously published TCR beta repertoires from over 500 donors and added high-resolution HLA genotyping to investigate patterns of TCR occurrence. A separate validation cohort of about 110 different subjects was used in addition to the roughly 640-subject first cohort. Class I and class II HLA loci were covered by the typing at four-digit resolution. The number of donors typed differed by locus, with about 620-630 for A, B, C, DRB1 and DQB1, 522 for DQA1, 606 for DPA1, and some 440 for DPB1. Roughly 5 DR-DQ haplotypes were handled as single units for association and clustering because linkage in the cohort was strong. Of the 300 to 500 genotyped donors, 65% to 90% were placed in the genetic ancestry cluster associated with self-reported Caucasian donors. In an earlier analysis of 500 to 650 of the donors, high-throughput TCR beta sequencing was used to judge whether each TCR beta V gene segment behaved as functional or pseudogenic. The study aimed to test whether signatures of past pathogen exposure could be identified by cataloging public T cell receptors. Rather than using new phenotypic data, the later analysis identified candidate immune exposures from TCR beta sequences and from how often those sequences occurred across donors. To predict cytomegalovirus infection status, the study combined high-throughput TCR immunosequencing, statistical association of individual TCRs with disease status, and machine learning. Roughly 300 gigabases of sequencing data and roughly 81 million unique TCR sequences made up an early release that covered approximately 620 HLA-typed donors. Donor age, sex, ethnicity and CMV serostatus were compiled alongside the repertoire data. The study used immunosequencing to profile the T cell repertoires of approximately 630 subjects and linked those repertoires to cytomegalovirus serostatus. Every repertoire in the discovery cohort had been generated on one and the same sequencing platform. Across 398 genotyped donors of the cohort, an average of roughly 200,000 unique TCR beta nucleotide sequences per donor were sequenced, and about a sixth of those sequences were non-productive. The study at large found these results: Several of the top co-occurrence clusters appeared to be linked to parvovirus B19, influenza, CMV and Epstein-Barr virus, according to a later analysis. A later genetic analysis associated a missense DCLRE1C variant with V-gene and J-gene trimming of TCR beta chains, and an independent cohort replicated the association. For the cohort, immune exposure information was limited to CMV serostatus. In vitro tests confirmed that a few of the cytomegalovirus-associated TCR beta chains recognize cytomegalovirus antigens. The study gave a list of 150 to 200 TCR beta chains associated with cytomegalovirus. Because counts were too low, fewer than 20 rarely observed V segments, including chromosome 9 orphons, were excluded from the earlier analysis of some 540 of the donors. Some IMGT-functional V segments, including TRBV6-2 and TRBV6-3, could not be told apart with the 87-base-pair reads, so those segments were excluded. In an earlier analysis of approximately 590 of the donors, most TCR beta V segments appeared in productive rearrangements about 90% or about 30% of the time, broadly matching IMGT annotations. The classifier was reported to diagnose cytomegalovirus status with high specificity and sensitivity in both the original cohort and the validation cohort. Linkage disequilibrium might explain the correlated functional status among segregating V segments, but an unknown experimental factor could not be excluded. According to the authors, the approach could potentially be generalized to other disease states and immunological phenotypes. A later analysis found that HLA-associated TCR beta chains were more clonally expanded and had lower generation probabilities than equally common non-associated chains. A cluster of highly shared sequence variants was judged likely to be a technical artifact of the sequencing pipeline. Roughly uniform sequencing depth across donors was assumed in presence/absence analyses, although this assumption may not hold. In a later analysis, the rate of TCR association differed among HLA loci, with DRB1 alleles having the most associated TCRs and HLA-C alleles having the fewest. HLA typing was unavailable for some donors at each locus, so association tests used only the typed subset. A later analysis associated roughly 17,000 TCR beta sequences with specific HLA alleles at a false discovery rate of 0.05. In a later analysis, most CMV-associated TCR beta chains were found to appear HLA-restricted, with HLA associations seemingly driven largely by CMV exposure. A later genetic analysis reported fewer N-insertions in productive TCRs among donors in an Asian-associated ancestry cluster than the roughly 690-donor mean. A further reported finding was that TCR beta sequences accurately predicted the HLA-A and HLA-B alleles for most subjects in the first cohort. Most TCR sequences were seen in very few donors, while some public TCRs were found in many individuals. Strong co-occurrence of HLA alleles, especially DR and DQ, made assigning TCR associations to individual alleles difficult. In this cohort, only TCR beta chains were sequenced, and detectable features were limited by the absence of alpha or paired-chain data.

The library was made by the immunoSEQ multiplex PCR assay. The multiplex PCR relied on a mix of 60 forward primers for TCR Vbeta segments and 13 reverse primers for TCR Jbeta segments. A multiplex PCR assay on genomic DNA amplified the CDR3 region of rearranged TCR beta genes. The amplified TCR beta libraries were sequenced on the Illumina HiSeq System as 87-base-pair reads. In the original analysis: A later analysis tallied tens of millions of unique TCR beta chains across the 640 or so repertoires, and around 12 million of those chains were shared by two or more donors. Raw reads were error-corrected and collapsed into unique sequences with a nearest-neighbor algorithm that merged closely related sequences to remove PCR and sequencing errors. CDR3 sequences were aligned to IMGT reference sequences to assign V, D and J gene segments. For a sequence to be retained, a match of at least six nucleotides to both a V gene segment and a J gene segment was required. Rearrangements were classified as productive when the CDR3 lacked stop codons and remained in frame with V and J, and all other rearrangements were classified as non-productive. Following IMGT convention, CDR3 was defined as the stretch from the second conserved V-encoded cysteine to the conserved J-encoded phenylalanine. Sequences without an unambiguous match to a single V gene segment were excluded from the earlier analysis of about 630 of the donors. An earlier analysis of about 600 of the donors called V segments functional above 56.7% productive rearrangements and segregating when the between-donor standard deviation exceeded 5%. A statistical classification framework was built for diagnosing cytomegalovirus status from the catalog of TCR beta chain sequences. A later analysis assigned V and J genes by comparing TCR nucleotide sequences with IMGT/GENE-DB human TR gene sequences. The TCRdist pipeline was used in a later analysis to assign CDR3 sequences and most-parsimonious VDJ recombination scenarios. In a later analysis, every TCR beta chain was defined by the combination of its CDR3 amino acid sequence and its V-gene family, and reads without a unique V-gene family were dropped. As a way to deal with suspected cross-contamination and a sequencing artifact, a later analysis dropped 640 or so nucleotide sequences that were highly shared and had low generation probability. In a later analysis, a clonal expansion index for each public chain was calculated from normalized within-repertoire ranks of inferred template counts. In a later analysis, generation probabilities were computed using a VDJ recombination model fitted to out-of-frame rearrangements, and the results were checked against IGoR. A later analysis scored TCR-TCR, TCR-HLA and TCR-CMV co-occurrence with hypergeometric tests, applying a repertoire-size bias correction to TCR pairs. In a later analysis, false discovery rates were estimated by permuting HLA or CMV assignments 20 times. In a later analysis, co-occurring TCRs were grouped using DBSCAN, with TCRdist sequence similarity added in when clustering inside HLA-allele-positive subsets. Repertoires with fewer than 30,000 or more than 120,000 public chains, plus five repertoires with anomalous nucleotide sharing, were excluded from co-occurrence clustering. Drawn from immuneACCESS, this table holds only the in-frame rearrangements with V and J called that TCRdb kept. Clones are partly lost; checked studies trace under half to an unresolved V gene and leave the rest unexplained. The V and J calls and the clone size are those of that table, but D and trimming were determined from the DNA. The sample has around 250,000 clones on record, 80% to 85% of them singletons. Of the sample, about 7.5% falls within the top ten clones.

Sequences MNHEY (CDR1) and SVGAGI (CDR2) are obtained from the germline V gene. V and J are trimmed by 6 bases and 2 bases, and the gene matches miss 9 bases of the junction. The CDR3 numbers 15 residues from cysteine through phenylalanine. The DNA shown is the 45-base CDR3, in frame from base 1. Remarks on this clone: Its antigen remains unidentified. Per-nucleotide qualities are absent, and no much larger clonotype sits a single base away.

In total, 630 or so healthy bone marrow donors made up the cohort. All cohort members were sampled while nominally healthy, although unrecorded immune exposures were likely present. The donor was CMV seropositive and belonged to the group of 250 to 300 seropositive cohort members. Every donor gave a peripheral blood sample, and the peripheral blood mononuclear cells from that sample were used for TCR beta sequencing. Genomic DNA was extracted from the blood cell samples with the Qiagen DNeasy Blood Extraction Kit. Sequencing was done on a sample of PBMCs. The clonotype originates from a woman aged 60-70 years in good health and CMV-seropositive. The rearrangement joined TRBV6-5 to TRBJ2-7, with TRBD2 identical over 8 junction bases. The DNA reads as follows: TGTGCCAGCAGCCCCTCGAGCGGGGGTACCTACGAGCAGTACTTC. This gives the protein CASSPSSGGTYEQYF.